This T cell receptor (beta chain) was captured in a study of blood T cell repertoires in COVID-19. Study background: Whether acute or convalescent, the COVID-19 samples came from the United States, Italy and Spain. PBMCs, B-cell-depleted T cells, or T cells were the source of the cDNA or gDNA that made up the material.

This table comes from immunoSEQ multiplex PCR, and its TCRdb copy is limited to in-frame clones, with some not included. The sample lists fewer than 250,000 clones, approximately 84% occurring once. Germline loops: CDR1 SGDLS, CDR2 YYNGEE. V was clipped by 5 bases and J by 4 bases; unmatched bases: 9. CDR3 length: 15 amino acids. This clone turned up a few times. This sequence originates from a woman aged 70-85 years with active or convalescent COVID-19. The chain employs TRBV9 and TRBJ2-1; 7 bases are shared with TRBD2. Sample: peripheral blood. CDR3 amino acids: CASSYAGVQYNEQFF. CDR3 nucleotides: TGTGCCAGCAGTTATGCGGGAGTCCAATACAATGAGCAGTTCTTC.